Included here is one T cell receptor beta chain sequence, with context. What it binds is unknown. Deletions cut 2 bases from V and 3 bases from J, with 11 bases between. Germline CDR1 and CDR2: MDHEN and SYDVKM. The CDR3 runs 14 residues. Investigators reverse transcribed all isolated RNA, so they sequenced expressed TCRB transcripts. Here immunoSEQ multiplex PCR was the method, and the copy in TCRdb shows in-frame clones only, minus some. Among 600,000 or so clones listed, under 15% were seen once. The entry originates in a study of beta chain features in type 1 diabetes. The wider study: No age, gender or cell yield differences were seen between patients and healthy donors. All samples yielded around 98 million examined sorted cells.

Study-wide results and caveats: The question of HLA type influencing TCRB rearrangement was one that remained unresolved here. Naive, central memory and regulatory TCRB repertoires appeared more similar among patients than healthy donors. Type 1 diabetes patients had TCRB CDR3s that were shorter (moderately but significantly so) in all four CD4+ subsets.

The chain employs TRBV28 and TRBJ2-7; D might be TRBD2 (7 bases). This TCR was recovered from a man younger than 40 with type 1 diabetes. The sample taken for sequencing was naive CD4+ T cells from blood. The CDR3 DNA is TGTGCCAGCAGTTTAGAGGGGGGGCTCTACGAGCAGTACTTC. Protein product: CASSLEGGLYEQYF.